This T cell receptor beta chain was captured by sequencing in a study of CD8 T cells in ankylosing spondylitis. Whole-study findings and limits: Blood from ankylosing spondylitis patients appeared to carry a characteristic eight-variant TCR beta motif. Significant enrichment of disease-linked clones was reportedly seen in matched ankylosing spondylitis synovial fluid.

The germline gives CDR1 SNHLY, CDR2 FYNNEI. V dropped 4 bases and J dropped 6; count of bases not matched to a gene: 11. This CDR3 region has 15 residues. This clonotype was observed a handful of times. Antigen unknown. TCRdb processed the 5' RACE reads anew with MiXCR; each CDR3 protein has one entry. Among some 39,000 distinct CDR3 sequences, approximately 9.9% were seen once, and the ten largest hold around 21%. The TCR sequence derives from a male donor with ankylosing spondylitis. Sequences were obtained from synovial fluid, either unsorted or a sorted T cell fraction (not recorded which). The chain recombines TRBV2 with TRBJ1-2; 7 bases line up with TRBD1. CDR3: CASSVGTAEENGYTF. The CDR3, as DNA: TGTGCCAGCAGTGTGGGGACAGCTGAGGAGAATGGCTACACCTTC.